This T cell receptor (beta chain) was observed in a study of beta chain features in type 1 diabetes. Notes on the study in general: Among patients with Type 1 diabetes, TCRB CDR3s were moderately but significantly shorter in every one of the four CD4+ subsets.

Trimming pared 2 bases from V and 3 bases from J, leaving 4 bases between. The CDR3 has 12 amino acids. Germline CDR1 and CDR2: MDHEN and SYDVKM. Turning to this clone: Its antigen is as yet unknown.

Expressed TCRB transcripts were sequenced after all isolated RNA was converted to cDNA. Measured with immunoSEQ multiplex PCR; TCRdb has only the in-frame clones, and not every one. The sample holds hundreds of thousands of clones, 15% seen once. The chain has TRBV28 and TRBJ2-5; D is unclear. The clonotype originates from a man between 18 and 29 years old with type 1 diabetes. Input material: naive CD4+ T cells from blood. CDR3 sequence reads: CASSLTEETQYF. DNA of the CDR3: TGTGCCAGCAGTTTAACAGAAGAGACCCAGTACTTC.